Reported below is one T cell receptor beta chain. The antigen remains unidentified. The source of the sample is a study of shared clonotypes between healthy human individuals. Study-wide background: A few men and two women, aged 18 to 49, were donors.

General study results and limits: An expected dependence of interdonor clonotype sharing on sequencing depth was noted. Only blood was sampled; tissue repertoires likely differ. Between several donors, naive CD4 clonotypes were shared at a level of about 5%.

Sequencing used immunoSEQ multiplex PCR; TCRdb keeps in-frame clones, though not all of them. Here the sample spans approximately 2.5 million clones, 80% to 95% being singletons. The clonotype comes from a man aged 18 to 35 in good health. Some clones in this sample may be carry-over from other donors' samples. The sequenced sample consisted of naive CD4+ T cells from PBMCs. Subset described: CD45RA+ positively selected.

The CDR3 reads CASSYQLAGWGNEQFF. CDR3 nucleotides: TGTGCCAGCAGTTACCAACTAGCGGGATGGGGCAATGAGCAGTTCTTC. The V and J genes are TRBV28 and TRBJ2-1; 10 bases match TRBD2. The CDR3 is made up of 16 amino acids. The V segment lost 4 bases and the J segment 6 bases; nucleotides outside the gene matches: 9. CDR1 MDHEN and CDR2 SYDVKM come from the germline V gene.